Shown below are 24 T cell receptor beta chains from a single sample sequenced in a study of T-cell memory formation after mild COVID-19. TCRdb used MiXCR to reprocess the 5' RACE reads, holding one entry per CDR3 protein. The sample holds under 250,000 distinct CDR3 sequences, 15% seen once. The sample comprised PBMCs or a T cell subset sorted from them (not recorded which). These receptors all stem from an adult woman who had mild COVID-19 (a few samples of this study predate the infection). Cell type and time point are not known.

This clonotype turned up a few times. The genes are TRBV18 and TRBJ1-1; 10 nucleotides align to TRBD1. Germline-derived CDR1 and CDR2 are KGHSH and LQKENI. The CDR3 extends over 20 amino acids. The V segment lost 4 bases and the J segment 0 bases; nucleotides outside the gene matches: 17. DNA of the CDR3: TGTGCCAGCTCACAGGACAGGGGGACGGAATTTATTTCTTTGAACACTGAAGCTTTCTTT. This translates into CASSQDRGTEFISLNTEAFF.

V and J are TRBV5-1 and TRBJ2-1, with D perhaps TRBD1 or TRBD2 (5 bases each). The germline V gene has CDR1 SGHRS and CDR2 YFSETQ. There are 14 residues in the CDR3. The V gene lost 9 bases and the J gene lost 7 bases, with 20 bases spanning the gap. DNA for the CDR3: TGCGCCACTAGCCCTGGGGCCTCCGGGAATGAGCAGTTCTTC. Amino acid sequence: CATSPGASGNEQFF.

The chain carries TRBV18 and TRBJ1-3, with D unresolved. CDR3 size: 16 residues. CDR1 and CDR2 from the germline V gene are KGHSH and LQKENI. V dropped 0 bases and J dropped 0 bases, with 9 bases sitting between them. The CDR3 spells CASSPPELISGNTIYF. For the CDR3, the DNA is TGTGCCAGCTCACCACCGGAACTCATCTCTGGAAACACCATATATTTT. The complete variable domain, with remaining parts taken from reference TRBV18 and TRBJ1-3, reads NAGVMQNPRHLVRRRGQEARLRCSPMKGHSHVYWYRQLPEEGLKFMVYLQKENIIDESGMPKERFSAEFPKEGPSILRIQQVVRGDSAAYFCASSPPELISGNTIYFGEGSWLTVV.

This clonotype was detected ten times or more. V usage is TRBV7-2 and J usage is TRBJ2-3; 9 nucleotides align to TRBD2. The CDR3 is 15 residues long. Germline values: CDR1 SGHTA, CDR2 FQGNSA. The trim removed 5 bases at V and 1 base at J, leaving 4 bases unmatched. The CDR3, as DNA: TGTGCCAGCAGCATACGGACTAGCGGCACAGATACGCAGTATTTT. Translating gives CASSIRTSGTDTQYF.

This clonotype turned up a few times. The chain recombines TRBV20-1 with TRBJ1-1; 10 nucleotides agree with TRBD1. Trimming cost V 8 bases and J 1 base; bases outside gene matches: 10. The CDR3 contains 15 residues. Looked up from germline, CDR1 is DFQATT and CDR2 is SNEGSKA (reference sequence). CDR3 sequence reads: CSPTRTGGTNTEAFF. For the CDR3, the DNA is TGCAGTCCAACACGGACAGGGGGGACGAACACTGAAGCTTTCTTT.

This clonotype was counted only a few times. This rearrangement joins TRBV5-6 to TRBJ1-2; D ambiguous. The CDR3 runs 12 residues. The V end was cut by 5 bases, the J end by 8 bases, with 13 bases between. Germline lookup yields CDR1 SGHDT and CDR2 YYEEEE. The CDR3 is CASRMGPKGYTF. In nucleotides, the CDR3 is TGTGCCAGCAGGATGGGCCCGAAGGGCTACACCTTC. Full variable domain (rest looked up from reference TRBV5-6 and TRBJ1-2): DAGVTQSPTHLIKTRGQQVTLRCSPKSGHDTVSWYQQALGQGPQFIFQYYEEEERQRGNFPDRFSGHQFPNYSSELNVNALLLGDSALYLCASRMGPKGYTFGSGTRLTVV.

The rearrangement joins TRBV20-1 to TRBJ1-1, with D hard to call. The CDR3 has 12 amino acids. V was pared by 4 bases and J by 6 bases, with 12 bases between. Per germline, CDR1 DFQATT and CDR2 SNEGSKA (reference sequence). The CDR3 sequence: CSAITPPAEAFF. CDR3 in DNA: TGCAGTGCTATCACCCCGCCCGCTGAAGCTTTCTTT.

The rearrangement uses TRBV7-9 and TRBJ1-1; D is possibly TRBD1 (6 bases). Between the trimmed V and J ends, which lost 5 bases and 0 bases, there was a span of 10 bases. CDR1 and CDR2 (germline): SEHNR, FQNEAQ (reference sequence). CDR3 length: 14 amino acids. CDR3 DNA: TGTGCCAGCAGCAGACAGGCTCTGAACACTGAAGCTTTCTTT. Protein product: CASSRQALNTEAFF.

This clonotype appeared many times. This chain connects TRBV7-9 to TRBJ2-1; 9 bases match TRBD2. The ends lost 5 bases at V and 0 bases at J; junction bases unmatched: 5. The CDR3 runs 16 residues. Per germline, CDR1 SEHNR and CDR2 FQNEAQ (reference sequence). The DNA for the CDR3 is TGTGCCAGCAGCGTTACTAGCGGGCCCTCCTACAATGAGCAGTTCTTC. Protein sequence: CASSVTSGPSYNEQFF.

This rearrangement joins TRBV29-1 to TRBJ2-6; no definite D call. CDR3 size: 12 residues. Germline V gene data show CDR1 as SQVTM and CDR2 as ANQGSEA. Trimming pared 7 bases from V and 0 bases from J, leaving 4 bases between. The CDR3 nucleotides are TGCAGCGGCCTCTCTGGGGCCAACGTCCTGACTTTC. Protein product: CSGLSGANVLTF.

This clonotype was observed a few times. This chain links TRBV2 with TRBJ2-2; D is perhaps TRBD2 (6 bases). V dropped 7 bases and J dropped 3 bases, with 9 bases sitting between them. This CDR3 region has 13 residues. Germline CDR1 and CDR2: SNHLY and FYNNEI. The CDR3 spells CASNRDYTGELFF. The CDR3 nucleotides read TGTGCCAGCAACCGGGACTACACCGGGGAGCTGTTTTTT.

This rearrangement joins TRBV27 to TRBJ2-7; tentatively, D is TRBD1 (7 bases). The germline gives CDR1 MNHEY, CDR2 SMNVEV (reference sequence). Trimming took 5 bases from V and 4 from J, leaving 18 bases between them. The CDR3 has 15 residues. The CDR3 sequence is CASSPHQGGMYEQYF. DNA of the CDR3: TGTGCCAGCAGTCCCCACCAGGGGGGCATGTACGAGCAGTACTTC.

This clonotype was picked up a small number of times. The J gene is TRBJ1-1, the V gene TRBV7-9; no definite D call. From germline, CDR1 is SEHNR and CDR2 FQNEAQ (reference sequence). V was pared by 5 bases and J by 1 base, with 14 bases between. The CDR3 covers 15 residues. CDR3 in DNA: TGTGCCAGCAGCCACAGTATGATGGGGAACACTGAAGCTTTCTTT. As protein: CASSHSMMGNTEAFF.

The chain employs TRBV29-1 and TRBJ2-1; D may be TRBD1 (7 bases). V lost 4 bases, J lost 1 base, and 14 bases lay in between. Germline assignment: CDR1 SQVTM and CDR2 ANQGSEA. The CDR3 is made up of 15 amino acids. DNA of the CDR3: TGCAGCGTTGTTGGGCCAGGGGGGTCCTACAATGAGCAGTTCTTC. Its protein is CSVVGPGGSYNEQFF.

This clonotype was picked up a small number of times. This chain connects TRBV24-1 to TRBJ2-1; TRBD2 agrees at 10 bases. CDR1 KGHDR and CDR2 SFDVKD come from the germline V gene. Trimming took 5 bases from V and 6 from J; bases not matched to a gene: 9. The CDR3 loop spans 16 amino acids. CDR3 loop: CATSGRTSGKGNEQFF. CDR3 nucleotide sequence: TGTGCCACCAGTGGACGGACTAGCGGTAAGGGCAATGAGCAGTTCTTC.

The V and J genes are TRBV12-3 or TRBV12-4 and TRBJ2-2; D may be TRBD2 (5 bases). There are 15 residues in the CDR3. V shed 7 bases and J shed 4 bases, with 16 bases lying between them. CDR3 DNA: TGTGCCAGCAAGATTGAGGGAGTGTTCACCGGGGAGCTGTTTTTT. This translates into CASKIEGVFTGELFF.

This clonotype has more than one count but fewer than ten. This chain links TRBV6-1 with TRBJ2-1, with 11 bases matching TRBD2. Trimming removed 0 bases from V and 6 bases from J; junction bases left unmatched: 4. The CDR3 has 16 residues. The V gene's germline CDR1 is MNHNS and CDR2 SASEGT. In nucleotides, the CDR3 is TGTGCCAGCAGTGAAGCGGCACTAGCGGGGGCCAATGAGCAGTTCTTC. Its translation: CASSEAALAGANEQFF.

The gene calls are TRBV15 and TRBJ1-5, with unresolved D. The CDR3 has 13 amino acids. Germline CDR1 LNHNV, CDR2 YYDKDF (reference sequence). V was shortened by 8 bases and J by 2 bases, with 10 bases between the two germline ends. CDR3 residues: CATSSAGNQPQHF. The CDR3 DNA is TGTGCCACCTCGAGTGCAGGCAATCAGCCCCAGCATTTT.

A few counts support this clonotype. The CDR3 spells CASSPRGPDRGYYGYTF. CDR3 nucleotide sequence: TGTGCCAGCAGCCCAAGGGGGCCGGACAGGGGATACTATGGCTACACCTTC. The chain joins TRBV11-2 to TRBJ1-2; TRBD1 matches 9 bases. V trimming: 5 bases; J trimming: 3 bases; junction bases outside the gene matches: 13. Germline CDR1 SGHAT, CDR2 FQNNGV. The CDR3 is made up of 17 amino acids.

This chain uses TRBV7-2 with TRBJ1-2; possible D gene TRBD1, 5 bases. Per the germline V gene, CDR1 is SGHTA and CDR2 is FQGNSA. The CDR3 consists of 14 residues. Trimming took off 2 bases at V and 6 bases at J, with 13 bases between the two ends. CDR3 region: CASSLLPGKDGYTF. CDR3 sequence (DNA): TGTGCCAGCAGCTTACTCCCAGGGAAGGATGGCTACACCTTC.

J is TRBJ1-2 and V is TRBV12-3 or TRBV12-4, with D maybe TRBD1 (6 bases). The CDR3 runs 14 residues. Deletions cut 5 bases from V and 2 bases from J, with 12 bases between. CDR3 DNA sequence: TGTGCCAGCAGTCGACAGGCTTCGAACTATGGCTACACCTTC. It yields the protein CASSRQASNYGYTF.

The chain is built from TRBV6-6 and TRBJ2-7; the D call may be TRBD1 or TRBD2 (5 bases each). The CDR3 has 15 amino acids. V dropped 5 bases and J dropped 0 bases, with 14 bases sitting between them. Germline V gene lookup returns CDR1 MNHNY and CDR2 SVGAGI (reference sequence). The DNA of the CDR3 is TGTGCCAGCAGTCCCCGGGACGGTTACTCCTACGAGCAGTACTTC. Amino acids: CASSPRDGYSYEQYF.

This chain connects TRBV9 to TRBJ2-5; 8 nucleotides match TRBD2. V lost 1 base and J lost 4; bases outside the gene matches: 6. The CDR3 is 15 amino acids. Germline V gives CDR1 SGDLS, CDR2 YYNGEE. The CDR3 loop reads CASSVSGRWGETQYF. Here the CDR3 DNA reads TGTGCCAGCAGCGTAAGCGGGAGATGGGGAGAGACCCAGTACTTC.

This chain connects TRBV20-1 to TRBJ2-3; 8 bases map to TRBD1. There are 17 residues in the CDR3. Losses at the gene ends were 0 bases for V and 1 base for J; bases not matched to a gene: 9. Germline V lookup: CDR1 DFQATT, CDR2 SNEGSKA (reference sequence). CDR3 loop: CSARDRTGTGGTDTQYF. The DNA for the CDR3 is TGCAGTGCTAGAGATAGGACCGGGACAGGCGGCACAGATACGCAGTATTTT.